The 14 T cell receptor beta chains listed next were all sequenced from one sample in a study of T cell responses to AZD1222 COVID-19 vaccine. Sequenced by immunoSEQ multiplex PCR; TCRdb stores in-frame clones only, minus some. This sample has around 150,000 clones, with about 90% found just once. Sample: peripheral blood, taken 28 days after the second dose of the MenACWY control vaccine. Every receptor here comes from an adult who received the MenACWY meningococcal vaccine as a control.

The V gene is TRBV29-1, the J gene TRBJ2-7; TRBD1 might be the D (6 bases). The CDR3 extends over 14 amino acids. V lost 4 bases, J lost 4 bases, and 17 bases lay in between. Germline CDR1 and CDR2: SQVTM and ANQGSEA. The CDR3 loop reads CSVGLQGYSYEQYF. CDR3 bases: TGCAGCGTTGGGCTACAGGGCTATTCTTACGAGCAGTACTTC.

The chain uses TRBV14 and TRBJ2-1; 9 bases agree with TRBD2. Per the germline V gene, CDR1 is SGHDN and CDR2 is FVKESK. V dropped 1 base and J dropped 10; count of bases not matched to a gene: 8. This CDR3 spans 15 amino acids. CDR3 residues: CASSQAASGTAEQFF. CDR3 in DNA: TGTGCCAGCAGCCAAGCGGCTAGCGGGACCGCCGAGCAGTTCTTC.

The chain combines TRBV2 with TRBJ1-6, with a tentative D call TRBD1 (6 bases). This CDR3 has 19 amino acids. Trimming left V 2 bases short and J 1 base short, with 18 bases between. Germline values: CDR1 SNHLY, CDR2 FYNNEI. The CDR3 DNA reads as TGTGCCAGCAGTGAATTTGGCAGGGGATTAGAATCCTATAATTCACCCCTCCACTTT. The encoded protein is CASSEFGRGLESYNSPLHF.

CDR3 residues: CASSKDRGNYGYTF. The CDR3, as DNA: TGCGCCAGCAGCAAGGACAGGGGGAACTATGGCTACACCTTC. The chain links TRBV5-1 to TRBJ1-2, with 10 bases fitting TRBD1. Germline trimming cut 4 bases from V and 2 bases from J; bases unmatched to any gene: 2. The CDR3 length is 14 residues. CDR1 is SGHRS, CDR2 YFSETQ, per germline.

V is TRBV5-6 and J is TRBJ1-1; TRBD1 might be the D (5 bases). This CDR3 has 13 residues. CDR1 SGHDT and CDR2 YYEEEE come from the germline V gene. Deletions cut 1 base from V and 7 bases from J, with 11 bases between. CDR3 residues: CASSLRRQFEAFF. CDR3 nucleotides: TGTGCCAGCAGCTTGAGGCGACAGTTTGAAGCTTTCTTT. The whole variable domain, filled in from reference TRBV5-6 and TRBJ1-1, reads DAGVTQSPTHLIKTRGQQVTLRCSPKSGHDTVSWYQQALGQGPQFIFQYYEEEERQRGNFPDRFSGHQFPNYSSELNVNALLLGDSALYLCASSLRRQFEAFFGQGTRLTVV.

The table lists this clone with a few counts. The chain recombines TRBV19 with TRBJ2-2; D unresolved. This CDR3 is 13 amino acids long. Germline loops: CDR1 LNHDA, CDR2 SQIVND (reference sequence). Trimming stripped 5 bases from V and 2 bases from J, with 6 bases between. CDR3 amino acids: CASSHVNTGELFF. The CDR3 DNA is TGTGCCAGTAGTCACGTAAACACCGGGGAGCTGTTTTTT.

The gene calls are TRBV7-3 and TRBJ2-3; D is uncertain. Trimming stripped 5 bases from V and 0 bases from J, with 18 bases between. From germline, CDR1 is SGHTA and CDR2 FQGTGA. CDR3 length: 17 residues. The CDR3 loop reads CASSPTPLATSTDTQYF. The CDR3 DNA reads as TGTGCCAGCAGCCCGACCCCCTTGGCGACTAGCACAGATACGCAGTATTTT.

This sequence joins TRBV28 and TRBJ2-2; TRBD2 might be the D (5 bases). Germline V gives CDR1 MDHEN, CDR2 SYDVKM. Trimming removed 6 bases at V and 6 bases at J, with 11 bases between. CDR3 length equals 13 residues. The CDR3 nucleotides read TGTGCCAGCAGGGCGGGTTTGGCCGGGGAGCTGTTTTTT. Its protein product is CASRAGLAGELFF.

The chain joins TRBV9 to TRBJ2-4, with D perhaps matching TRBD1 (5 bases). The CDR3 has 12 amino acids. Trimming took 2 bases from V and 5 from J, leaving 5 bases between them. Germline V lookup: CDR1 SGDLS, CDR2 YYNGEE. In nucleotides, the CDR3 is TGTGCCAGCAGCGTGACAGAAAACATTCAGTACTTC. Encoded protein: CASSVTENIQYF.

The chain links TRBV11-3 to TRBJ2-2, with D unresolved. V dropped 1 base and J dropped 6 bases, with 9 bases sitting between them. Looked up from germline, CDR1 is SGHNT and CDR2 is YENEEA. There are 14 residues in the CDR3. CDR3 protein: CASSLAGTPGELFF. The CDR3 nucleotides are TGTGCCAGCAGCTTAGCTGGAACCCCCGGGGAGCTGTTTTTT.

The V gene is TRBV19, the J gene TRBJ2-1, with 13 bases aligning to TRBD2. In germline, CDR1 is LNHDA, CDR2 SQIVND (reference sequence). The CDR3 totals 16 residues. The V gene end was trimmed by 1 base and the J gene end by 8 bases; junction bases not matched to a gene: 5. The CDR3 DNA sequence: TGTGCCAGTAGTATAGGTGGACTAGCGGGGGTGGATGAGCAGTTCTTC. Its protein product is CASSIGGLAGVDEQFF.

The V gene is TRBV29-1, the J gene TRBJ2-3, with D maybe TRBD2 (5 bases). Germline V CDR1 and CDR2: SQVTM, ANQGSEA. This CDR3 has 14 amino acids. V lost 1 base and J 1 base, leaving 9 bases between the germline ends. CDR3 amino acids: CSVEGRSGTDTQYF. The CDR3, as DNA: TGCAGCGTTGAAGGGAGGAGCGGCACAGATACGCAGTATTTT.

This chain connects TRBV5-1 to TRBJ2-7; D is unresolved. Germline-derived CDR1 and CDR2 are SGHRS and YFSETQ. CDR3 length: 15 amino acids. With 4 bases removed from V and 0 bases from J, the gap between germline ends came to 14 bases. CDR3 residues: CASSLTGKSSYEQYF. CDR3 nucleotides: TGCGCCAGCAGCCTGACCGGAAAGAGCTCCTACGAGCAGTACTTC.

V gene TRBV28 combines with J gene TRBJ1-1; D ambiguous. The CDR3 runs 13 residues. Trimming shortened V by 2 bases and J by 3 bases, and 7 bases separated the two germline ends. Germline values: CDR1 MDHEN, CDR2 SYDVKM. The CDR3: CASSLGRYTEAFF. Here the CDR3 DNA reads TGTGCCAGCAGTTTAGGGAGGTACACTGAAGCTTTCTTT.